The present T cell receptor (beta chain) was sequenced within a study of blood T cells in healthy people across ages. Whole-study findings and limits: With naive T cell percentage, TCR beta diversity showed a strong correlation.

V was shortened by 8 bases and J by 2 bases, with 18 bases between the two germline ends. This CDR3 comprises 15 residues. CDR1 is ENHRY, CDR2 SYGVKD, per germline. This clonotype was detected only a few times. The antigen remains unidentified. A J-beta primer mix and a sample-barcoded 5' primer were used in a second PCR of roughly 6 to 12 cycles. TCRdb redid the calling of the 5' RACE reads with MiXCR, one entry per CDR3 protein. The sample includes approximately 810,000 distinct CDR3 sequences, around 34% of them seen just once. The specimen sequenced was blood. The receptor comes from a man aged 18 to 29 in good health. The chain joins TRBV10-3 to TRBJ1-2; D perhaps matches TRBD1 (5 bases). CDR3 bases: TGTGCCATCCGAGGGTCGGCAGGGAAAAACTATGGCTACACCTTC. Amino acids: CAIRGSAGKNYGYTF.